This T cell receptor (beta chain) was recorded in a study of shared clonotypes between healthy human individuals (dated by TCRdb to about 2020). Context from the whole study: The cohort comprised two women and a few men aged 18 to 49 years. Per donor, three plates each were used for CD4 naive and CD4 memory, two for CD8 naive, and one for CD8 memory. To estimate repertoire size and how much clonotypes are shared between individuals, the study performed deep sequencing of blood TCR repertoires from a few healthy adults. Libraries were prepared and TCR repertoires were sequenced by different laboratories using diverse techniques, in order to increase sequencing depth and limit assay-specific biases. Each donor's leukapheresis produced roughly between about 0.8 and 8.9 billion PBMCs. Results the study describes overall, beyond this receptor: Compared with non-shared clonotypes, clonotypes shared by all four sorted-subset donors had higher generation probabilities. Based on pairwise subsampling, the degree of clonotype sharing among donors was expected to be affected by sequencing depth. Because the study included only a small number of donors, the genetic and exposure-history diversity represented was limited. Sharing across a few donors was observed for approximately 5% of naive CD4, around 3.5% of naive CD8, over 2% of memory CD4, and around 0.4% of memory CD8 clonotypes. Naive subsets generally had larger estimated clonotype richness than memory subsets did. Sampling was limited to blood, and TCR repertoires in tissue likely differ from TCR repertoires in blood. Incomplete sequencing was indicated by rarefaction of sorted-subset datasets, despite the large sequencing depth.

The donors were healthy, HIV-negative adults who had no recently reported acute infections or vaccinations. Every donor was a Caucasian adult living in Nashville, Tennessee, USA. CD4+ T cells were enriched by magnetic negative selection; naive cells were then positively selected on CD45RA, and the negative fraction formed the memory subset. Blood was obtained by leukapheresis, after which PBMCs were separated by Ficoll-Histopaque density gradient centrifugation and cryopreserved in liquid nitrogen vapor phase. Purity and quantity of every magnetically sorted T cell population were checked by analytical flow cytometry. From each sorted fraction, genomic DNA was isolated and quantified by UV absorbance on a Nanodrop 2000c. There are 13 amino acids in the CDR3, from cysteine to phenylalanine inclusive. The only DNA kept is the CDR3, 39 bases in frame from the first base. CDR1 and CDR2 are drawn from the germline V gene: KGHSH, LQKENI. Trimmed from V: 6 bases; trimmed from J: 6 bases; junction bases lacking a gene match: 4.

Regarding this clone: The antigen it binds to is not known. No much larger clone exists at a distance of one base, and base qualities are not known.

Using the deep immunoSEQ assay, TCR CDR3 regions were amplified from genomic DNA by multiplex PCR. Extracted genomic DNA from each cell subset was distributed evenly across all wells of several immunoSEQ 96-well plates, and each plate was treated as a replicate. For sorted subsets, each replicate PCR was loaded with 200 ng genomic DNA, equivalent to some 31,000 T cell genomes. Purified libraries were quantified with a Qubit 3.0 fluorometer, sized on a Bioanalyzer 2100, and re-quantified with the KAPA Library Quantification kit. Every immunoSEQ 96-well plate was sequenced on a dedicated single-read 150-cycle Illumina NextSeq 550 flow cell. Per the original workflow: Because the immunoSEQ output held only junctional sequences and lacked quality scores, the filtering could not match the filtering applied to full-length reads. To assign V/J genes and CDR3, sequences were annotated using PyIR, a Python wrapper for IgBLAST v1.9, with IMGT germline references. Reads were filtered out if the reads had weak V/J assignments (E-value above 1e-6), no CDR3, stop codons, out-of-frame junctions, or ambiguous translated residues. V3J clonotypes were defined by identical inferred V gene, J gene, and CDR3 amino acid sequence. The percentage overlap between two repertoires was calculated by dividing the number of shared unique clonotypes by the size of the smaller repertoire. RTK rarefaction, the Chao1 estimator, and Recon v2.1 estimates of unobserved clonotypes were used to assess repertoire richness. Generation probabilities were computed with OLGA for all TCRbeta clonotypes obtained by the gDNA method from several donors. Drawn from immuneACCESS, this table holds only the in-frame rearrangements with V and J called that TCRdb kept. Clones are partly lost; checked studies trace under half to an unresolved V gene and leave the rest unexplained. That table supplies the V and J calls and clone size; D and trimming were determined from the DNA. The sample profile shows approximately 500,000 clones; 90% to 96% of them were found once. Approximately 0.062% of the sample comes from the top ten.

The sample taken for sequencing was naive CD4+ T cells sorted from blood. The label giving this sample's cell subset or site can be read as: CD45RA+ positively selected. This clonotype was sampled from a woman in her 30s in good health. The chain couples TRBV18 to TRBJ2-3, with 9 bases aligning to TRBD2. The bases read TGTGCCAGCTCTGGACTAGCGCTGGATACGCAGTATTTT. Translated, this gives CASSGLALDTQYF.